The 15 T cell receptor beta chains below were found in one sample sequenced in a study of shared clonotypes between healthy human individuals. The repertoire was sequenced with immunoSEQ multiplex PCR; TCRdb's copy has only in-frame clones and lacks some. Among roughly 2,500,000 clones listed, 80% to 95% were seen once. What was sequenced was naive CD4+ T cells from PBMCs. As for subset: CD45RA+ positively selected. The origin of the receptors is a man younger than 30 in good health. Some clones in this sample may be carry-over from other donors' samples.

The V and J genes are TRBV5-1 and TRBJ2-5, with TRBD2 as a possible D gene (6 bases). CDR1 SGHRS and CDR2 YFSETQ come from the germline V gene. With 6 bases removed from V and 5 bases from J, the gap between germline ends came to 17 bases. This CDR3 region has 14 residues. CDR3 protein: CASTQGGKGETQYF. Here the CDR3 DNA reads TGCGCCAGCACCCAAGGAGGGAAAGGGGAGACCCAGTACTTC.

This clone turned up a few times. The same CDR3 arises from other DNA sequences in this sample as well. The chain combines TRBV28 with TRBJ1-5; D remains ambiguous. Germline V gene lookup returns CDR1 MDHEN and CDR2 SYDVKM. Trimming removed 4 bases from V and 5 bases from J, with 3 bases in between. CDR3 size: 11 residues. CDR3 sequence (DNA): TGTGCCAGCAGTTCCTATCAGCCCCAGCATTTT. Translation gives CASSSYQPQHF.

As regards this clone: One end of the junction fails to match germline, which may point to a read error. The chain has TRBV19 and TRBJ2-2; TRBD2 aligns across 9 bases. CDR3 length: 16 residues. The germline V gene has CDR1 LNHDA and CDR2 SQIVND (reference sequence). CDR3 sequence: CASRGLASGNSGELFF. The CDR3 DNA reads TGTGCCAGTAGAGGCTTGGCTAGCGGGAACAGCGGGGAGCTGTTTTTT.

A word on this clone: This CDR3 is also generated by other DNA sequences in the sample. The CDR3 nucleotides read TGTGCCAGCTCACCCCGACAGGGAGGGTACGAGCAGTACTTC. Encoded protein: CASSPRQGGYEQYF. J is TRBJ2-7 and V is TRBV18; either TRBD1 or TRBD2 may supply D (7 bases each). The CDR3 covers 14 residues. The ends were cut back, 3 bases at V and 4 bases at J, with 13 bases in the middle. The germline gives CDR1 KGHSH, CDR2 LQKENI.

Worth noting for this clone: This specimen includes other DNA sequences encoding the same CDR3. The chain recombines TRBV10-3 with TRBJ1-6; 7 bases match TRBD1. The CDR3 spans 14 residues. V lost 2 bases and J lost 7; bases outside the gene matches: 2. The germline V gene has CDR1 ENHRY and CDR2 SYGVKD. Here the CDR3 DNA reads TGTGCCATCAGTGAGGTACAGGGGAATTCACCCCTCCACTTT. Translating it yields CAISEVQGNSPLHF.

The V gene is TRBV5-1, the J gene TRBJ1-3, with D perhaps TRBD1 (5 bases). CDR1 is SGHRS, CDR2 YFSETQ, per germline. This CDR3 region has 15 residues. The V and J ends lost 2 bases and 0 bases respectively, with 9 bases between them. The CDR3 region has the DNA TGCGCCAGCAGCTTCGGGGGGAGCTCTGGAAACACCATATATTTT. Translation gives CASSFGGSSGNTIYF.

The genes are TRBV7-2 and TRBJ2-2; D remains ambiguous. V was shortened by 3 bases and J by 6 bases, with 8 bases between the two germline ends. Germline loops: CDR1 SGHTA, CDR2 FQGNSA. The CDR3 has 13 residues. CDR3 sequence reads: CASSLAVAGELFF. CDR3 DNA: TGTGCCAGCAGCTTGGCCGTAGCCGGGGAGCTGTTTTTT. The variable domain in full, completed from reference TRBV7-2 and TRBJ2-2, reads GAGVSQSPSNKVTEKGKDVELRCDPISGHTALYWYRQSLGQGLEFLIYFQGNSAPDKSGLPSDRFSAERTGGSVSTLTIQRTQQEDSAVYLCASSLAVAGELFFGEGSRLTVL.

The chain couples TRBV25-1 to TRBJ1-4, with a tentative D call TRBD1 (6 bases). V gave up 3 bases and J gave up 6 bases, with 14 bases separating them. The CDR3 is made up of 15 amino acids. Looked up from germline, CDR1 is MGHDK and CDR2 is SYGVNS. CDR3 sequence reads: CASSDNRVGDEKLFF. DNA of the CDR3: TGTGCCAGCAGTGACAACAGGGTGGGGGATGAAAAACTGTTTTTT.

In this sample, this clone turned up once. The gene calls are TRBV29-1 and TRBJ1-4; 9 bases match TRBD1. V lost 5 bases and J lost 7; bases outside the gene matches: 8. This CDR3 region has 14 residues. Germline V CDR1 and CDR2: SQVTM, ANQGSEA. This chain's CDR3 is CSVSLTGGGEKLFF. The CDR3 DNA is TGCAGCGTTTCCTTGACAGGGGGAGGTGAAAAACTGTTTTTT. Drawing the rest from reference TRBV29-1 and TRBJ1-4, the complete variable domain is SAVISQKPSRDICQRGTSLTIQCQVDSQVTMMFWYRQQPGQSLTLIATANQGSEATYESGFVIDKFPISRPNLTFSTLTVSNMSPEDSSIYLCSVSLTGGGEKLFFGSGTQLSVL.

This clone appeared a few times. This rearrangement joins TRBV30 to TRBJ1-1, with TRBD1 identical over 7 bases. From germline, CDR1 is GTSNPN and CDR2 SVGIG (reference sequence). Trimming removed 8 bases from V and 10 bases from J; junction bases left unmatched: 7. The CDR3 spans 10 residues. In DNA, the CDR3 is TGTGCCGGAGACAGGGAGGGAGCTTTCTTT. Protein product: CAGDREGAFF. Variable domain in full (rest from reference TRBV30 and TRBJ1-1): SQTIHQWPATLVQPVGSPLSLECTVEGTSNPNLYWYRQAAGRGLQLLFYSVGIGQISSEVPQNLSASRPQDRQFILSSKKLLLSDSGFYLCAGDREGAFFGQGTRLTVV.

The count of this clone is one. The rearrangement links TRBV7-2 to TRBJ2-1; a possible D gene is TRBD1 (6 bases). CDR3 length: 12 amino acids. Trimming cost V 4 bases and J 12 bases, with 13 bases left between them. In germline, CDR1 is SGHTA, CDR2 FQGNSA. The DNA for the CDR3 is TGTGCCAGCAGCTCGGGACACGACGGGCAGTTCTTC. This gives the protein CASSSGHDGQFF. Full variable domain (outside the CDR3, taken from reference TRBV7-2 and TRBJ2-1): GAGVSQSPSNKVTEKGKDVELRCDPISGHTALYWYRQSLGQGLEFLIYFQGNSAPDKSGLPSDRFSAERTGGSVSTLTIQRTQQEDSAVYLCASSSGHDGQFFGPGTRLTVL.

The V gene is TRBV28, the J gene TRBJ2-7, with 9 nucleotides matching TRBD1. The CDR3 has 14 amino acids. Unmatched junction bases numbered 5, after V lost 4 bases and J lost 4 bases. Germline CDR1 is MDHEN and CDR2 is SYDVKM. CDR3 nucleotides: TGTGCCAGCAGTTCCTTGACAGGGGGGTACGAGCAGTACTTC. Protein: CASSSLTGGYEQYF.

This rearrangement joins TRBV5-4 to TRBJ1-1; 8 bases match TRBD1. This CDR3 has 18 residues. V dropped 5 bases and J dropped 0; count of bases not matched to a gene: 15. Germline V gives CDR1 SGHNT, CDR2 YYREEE (reference sequence). The CDR3 loop reads CASSEGQGMFGLNTEAFF. CDR3 in DNA: TGTGCCAGCAGTGAAGGACAGGGAATGTTTGGTTTGAACACTGAAGCTTTCTTT.

The chain couples TRBV19 to TRBJ1-5, with 9 bases identical to TRBD1. Germline CDR1 and CDR2: LNHDA and SQIVND (reference sequence). The CDR3 is made up of 14 amino acids. The V and J ends lost 6 bases and 3 bases, in that order; junction bases with no gene match: 3. CDR3 amino acids: CASSRTGVNQPQHF. The CDR3 bases are TGTGCCAGTAGCCGGACAGGGGTCAATCAGCCCCAGCATTTT.

The chain links TRBV5-1 to TRBJ1-2, with D possibly being TRBD1 (5 bases). V was shortened by 1 base and J by 0 bases, with 13 bases between the two germline ends. The CDR3 is made up of 16 amino acids. CDR1 is SGHRS and CDR2 is YFSETQ in the germline V gene. This CDR3 reads CASSLTAGLANYGYTF. The DNA for the CDR3 is TGCGCCAGCAGCTTGACGGCAGGGCTAGCTAACTATGGCTACACCTTC.